The sample holds a few counts of the clone carrying this T cell receptor (beta chain). What it recognizes is unknown. This record comes from a study of T cell repertoires in cytomegalovirus infection. Across the whole study: Public TCR beta signatures provided an indication of both CMV infection and a matching HLA type.

Study conclusions and caveats: Ex vivo, HLA-C-restricted CMV-specific TCR beta clonotypes prevailed over the rest of the response. There were carriers of CMV plus the relevant HLA, and cumulative public TCR beta family frequency identified them.

Germline V lookup: CDR1 SNHLY, CDR2 FYNNEI. The germline V and J ends were trimmed by 3 bases and 3 bases, with 12 bases remaining between them. The CDR3 extends over 15 amino acids. TCRdb recomputed calls from the reads with MiXCR, one row per CDR3 protein. The sample has around 450,000 distinct CDR3 sequences; roughly 30% are singletons. This clonotype was obtained from a human donor in good health (CMV status not recorded). Some clones in this sample may be carry-over from other donors' samples. The rearrangement uses TRBV2 and TRBJ1-5; no clear D. The sample taken for sequencing was PBMCs. The CDR3, as DNA: TGTGCCAGCAGTGAGGAGCTAGTACCCAATCAGCCCCAGCATTTT. This encodes CASSEELVPNQPQHF.